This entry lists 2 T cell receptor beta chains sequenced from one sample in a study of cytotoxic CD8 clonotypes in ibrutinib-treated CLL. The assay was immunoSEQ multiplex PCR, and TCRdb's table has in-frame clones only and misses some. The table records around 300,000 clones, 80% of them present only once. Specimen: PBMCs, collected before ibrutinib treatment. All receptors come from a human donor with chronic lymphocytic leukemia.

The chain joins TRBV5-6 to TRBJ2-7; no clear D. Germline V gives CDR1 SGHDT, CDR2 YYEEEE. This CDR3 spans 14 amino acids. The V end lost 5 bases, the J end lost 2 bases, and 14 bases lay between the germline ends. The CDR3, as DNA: TGTGCCAGCAGTTCCACTGGCGTTACCTACGAGCAGTACTTC. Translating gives CASSSTGVTYEQYF. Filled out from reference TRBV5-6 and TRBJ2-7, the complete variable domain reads DAGVTQSPTHLIKTRGQQVTLRCSPKSGHDTVSWYQQALGQGPQFIFQYYEEEERQRGNFPDRFSGHQFPNYSSELNVNALLLGDSALYLCASSSTGVTYEQYFGPGTRLTVT.

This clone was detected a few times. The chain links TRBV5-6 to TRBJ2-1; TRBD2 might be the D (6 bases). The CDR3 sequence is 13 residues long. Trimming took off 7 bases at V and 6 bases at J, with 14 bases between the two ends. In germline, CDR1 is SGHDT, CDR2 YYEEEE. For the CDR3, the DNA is TGTGCCAGCTTAGGGACGGGAGCCAATGAGCAGTTCTTC. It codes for CASLGTGANEQFF.